One T cell receptor (beta chain) is described in this entry. Its antigen is not known. The record originates from a study of cytomegalovirus exposure and HLA in healthy donors. The PCR had 60 Vbeta and 13 Jbeta primers. The repertoire was sequenced with immunoSEQ multiplex PCR; TCRdb's copy has only in-frame clones and lacks some. The sample comprises around 89,000 clones, 81% of which are singletons, and approximately 1.3% rests with the top ten. General study results and limits: Previous analysis showed most TCR beta V segments were productive about 90% or about 30% of the time. In most subjects, TCR beta sequences reportedly gave accurate predictions of HLA-A and HLA-B alleles.

This CDR3 spans 16 amino acids. Trimming took 3 bases from V and 4 from J; bases not matched to a gene: 11. CDR1 and CDR2 (germline): MDHEN, SYDVKM. J is TRBJ2-7 and V is TRBV28; 8 nucleotides align to TRBD2. The clonotype was recovered from a girl aged 2 to 10 in good health and CMV-seropositive. Sequences were obtained from PBMCs. The CDR3 reads CASSFHAAGARYEQYF. In nucleotides, the CDR3 is TGTGCCAGCAGTTTCCACGCAGCGGGAGCTCGGTACGAGCAGTACTTC.